This TCR beta chain was retrieved from a study of blood T cell repertoires in COVID-19 (dated by TCRdb to the early 2020s). About the study as a whole: Samples covering the acute and convalescent phases of COVID-19 were provided by collaborators in the United States, Italy and Spain. Subjects who had been exposed to COVID-19, were actively infected with it, or had recovered from it provided the deeply sampled blood TCRbeta repertoires that made up the dataset. A de-identified subject ID, COVID-19 status, age in years and sex were almost always included in the sample metadata. Where available, HLA class I and class II types were obtained from metadata supplied by the sample provider rather than from assay-based typing. The repertoires were made available in a free public database intended to serve as a resource for research on the immune response to SARS-CoV-2. The material from the prospective study consisted of cDNA or gDNA derived from T cells, B-cell-depleted T cells, or PBMCs. Samples were obtained from the ongoing ImmuneRACE study (first 160 participants) and from 1,254 subjects provided by 6 global collaborators. The investigation overall reported the following: Clinical and demographic metadata were provided uncurated, with the amount varying by source and participant.

The immunoSEQ Assay, a bias-controlled multiplex PCR, was used to amplify TCRbeta CDR3 regions from genomic DNA. On the study's bioinformatics: The number of nucleated cells in each sample was estimated by amplification of reference gene primers within the assay. To quantify the absolute abundance of each unique TCRbeta CDR3 rearrangement, sequence reads were collapsed and filtered. Productive Simpson clonality was computed per sample as the square root of Simpson's diversity index over productive rearrangements. Sourced from immuneACCESS, this table was stored by TCRdb with only in-frame sequences that have V and J called. A share of the clones is absent; for the studies checked, an unresolved V gene accounts for under half, and the remainder has no known explanation. From that table come the V and J calls and clone size; the DNA was used to work out D and trimming. The sample records 120,000 to 150,000 clones, 84% of which are singletons. The ten largest clones capture about 7.2% of the sample.

The collaborating institutions used their own protocols to collect whole blood in K2EDTA tubes. For TCRbeta analysis, collaborator samples were shipped as frozen whole blood, as isolated PBMCs, or as DNA extracted from either sample type. From a lookup of the germline V gene, CDR1 and CDR2 are SGHRS and YFSETQ. The CDR3 runs 15 residues from the cysteine to the phenylalanine. The only DNA kept is the CDR3, 45 bases in frame from the first base. For this chain, trimming is 4 bases at the V end and 3 bases at the J end, and the number of junction bases without a gene match is 6. With regard to this clone: What antigen it recognizes has not been identified. No base quality information exists; no much larger clone differs at one position.

In this chain, TRBV5-1 is recombined with TRBJ2-1; 8 junctional bases match TRBD2. The source material was peripheral blood. The TCR sequence derives from a woman between 50 and 59 years old in a cohort sampled during active or convalescent COVID-19. The DNA sequence is given as TGCGCCAGCAGCCGGGCGCGGGGGGTCTACAATGAGCAGTTCTTC. Translated, it reads CASSRARGVYNEQFF.